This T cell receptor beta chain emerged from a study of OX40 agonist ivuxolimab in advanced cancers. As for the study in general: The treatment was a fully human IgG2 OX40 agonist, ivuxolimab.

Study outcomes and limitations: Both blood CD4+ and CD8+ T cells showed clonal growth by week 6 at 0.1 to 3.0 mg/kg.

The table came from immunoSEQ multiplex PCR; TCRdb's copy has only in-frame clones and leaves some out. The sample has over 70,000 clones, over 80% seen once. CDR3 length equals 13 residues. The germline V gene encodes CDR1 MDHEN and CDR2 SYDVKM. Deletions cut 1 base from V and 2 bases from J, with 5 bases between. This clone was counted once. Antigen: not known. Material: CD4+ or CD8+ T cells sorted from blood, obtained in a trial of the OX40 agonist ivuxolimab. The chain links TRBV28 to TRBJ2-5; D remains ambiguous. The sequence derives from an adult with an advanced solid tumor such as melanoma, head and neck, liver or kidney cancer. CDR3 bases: TGTGCCAGCAGTTTATTACAACAAGAGACCCAGTACTTC. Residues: CASSLLQQETQYF.